These T cell receptor beta chains were read from a single sample in a study of shared clonotypes between healthy human individuals. Sequencing used immunoSEQ multiplex PCR; TCRdb keeps in-frame clones, though not all of them. The repertoire includes about 2 million clones, about 95% of them detected once, and around 1% sits in the top ten. The sequenced sample was naive CD8+ T cells sorted from blood. These receptors were obtained from a man between 18 and 29 years old in good health. The CDR3 runs from the conserved cysteine through the conserved F or W.

V gene: TRBV11-2
J gene: TRBJ1-1
CDR3 protein: CASSPSGEAFF

V gene: TRBV5-4
J gene: TRBJ2-7
CDR3 protein: CASSRRDHSGDEQYF

V gene: TRBV10-2
J gene: TRBJ1-1
CDR3 protein: CASLLGAGLGNTEAFF

V gene: TRBV11-2
J gene: TRBJ2-2
CDR3 protein: CASSLGAGSTGELFF

V gene: TRBV7-9
J gene: TRBJ1-1
CDR3 protein: CASSLESTGRMNTEAFF

V gene: TRBV5-5
J gene: TRBJ1-1
CDR3 protein: CASSTAGEGAFF

V gene: TRBV6-5
J gene: TRBJ2-7
CDR3 protein: CASSAGTVYEQYF

V gene: TRBV6-5
J gene: TRBJ2-1
CDR3 protein: CASSSLFSGRNNEQFF

V gene: TRBV27
J gene: TRBJ1-1
CDR3 protein: CASSYTGYTEAFF

V gene: TRBV9
J gene: TRBJ1-2
CDR3 protein: CASSGRDSLNGYTF

V gene: TRBV15
J gene: TRBJ1-1
CDR3 protein: CATSNRNTEAFF

V gene: TRBV5-6
J gene: TRBJ2-5
CDR3 protein: CATRVWGGDQETQYF

V gene: TRBV5-8
J gene: TRBJ2-1
CDR3 protein: CASSFGSTGLNEQFF

V gene: TRBV19
J gene: TRBJ2-7
CDR3 protein: CASTPTGGYEQYF

V gene: TRBV6-5
J gene: TRBJ2-1
CDR3 protein: CASSASLGGEQFF

V gene: TRBV7-2
J gene: TRBJ2-7
CDR3 protein: CASSLGLIYEQYF

V gene: TRBV6-5
J gene: TRBJ1-1
CDR3 protein: CASSDGMSYQVAFF

V gene: TRBV7-6
J gene: TRBJ2-2
CDR3 protein: CASSVTGEDTGELFF